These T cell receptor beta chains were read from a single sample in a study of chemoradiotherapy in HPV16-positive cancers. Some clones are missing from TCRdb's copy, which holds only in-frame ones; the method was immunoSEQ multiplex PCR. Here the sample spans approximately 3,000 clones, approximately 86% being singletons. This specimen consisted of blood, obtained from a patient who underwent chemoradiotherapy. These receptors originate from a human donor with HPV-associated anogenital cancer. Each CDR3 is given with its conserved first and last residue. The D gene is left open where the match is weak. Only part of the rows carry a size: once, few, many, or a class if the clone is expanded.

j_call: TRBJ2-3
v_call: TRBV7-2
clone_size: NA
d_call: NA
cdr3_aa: CASSHRPFPDTQYF
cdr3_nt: TGTGCCAGCAGCCATCGACCCTTTCCAGATACGCAGTATTTT

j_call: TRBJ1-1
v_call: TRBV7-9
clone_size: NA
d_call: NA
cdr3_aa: CASSIFQGLEGPPEAFF
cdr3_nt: TGTGCCAGCAGTATATTTCAAGGCCTTGAAGGACCCCCTGAAGCTTTCTTT

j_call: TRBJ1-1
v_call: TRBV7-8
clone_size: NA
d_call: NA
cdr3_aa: CASSLEAAGDEAFF
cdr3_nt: TGTGCCAGCAGCTTAGAGGCCGCGGGGGATGAAGCTTTCTTT

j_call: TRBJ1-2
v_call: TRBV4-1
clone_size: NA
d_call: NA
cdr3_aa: CASKAFGNGYTF
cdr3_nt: TGCGCCAGCAAAGCGTTCGGGAATGGCTACACCTTC

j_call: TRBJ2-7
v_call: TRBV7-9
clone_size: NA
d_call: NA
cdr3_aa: CASSLDYEQYF
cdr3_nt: TGTGCCAGCAGCCTCGATTACGAGCAGTACTTC

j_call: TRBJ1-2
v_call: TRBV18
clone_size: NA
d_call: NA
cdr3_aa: CASSPSVLHGYTF
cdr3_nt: TGTGCCAGCTCACCTTCCGTTCTTCATGGCTACACCTTC

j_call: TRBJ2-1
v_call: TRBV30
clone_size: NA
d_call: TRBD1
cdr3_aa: CAWTTGVTYYNEQFF
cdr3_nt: TGTGCCTGGACGACAGGGGTTACATACTACAATGAGCAGTTCTTC

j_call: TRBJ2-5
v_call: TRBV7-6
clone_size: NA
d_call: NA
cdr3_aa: CASSLELRETQYF
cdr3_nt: TGTGCCAGCAGCTTAGAGTTGAGGGAGACCCAGTACTTC

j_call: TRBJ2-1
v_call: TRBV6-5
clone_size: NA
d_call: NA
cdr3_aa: CASSPGTGREQFF
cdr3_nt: TGTGCCAGCAGTCCCGGTACGGGGAGGGAGCAGTTCTTC

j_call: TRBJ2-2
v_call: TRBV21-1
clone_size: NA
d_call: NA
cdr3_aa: CASSKDPQGRTFGTGELFF
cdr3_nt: TGTGCCAGCAGCAAAGACCCGCAGGGACGGACATTTGGCACCGGGGAGCTGTTTTTT

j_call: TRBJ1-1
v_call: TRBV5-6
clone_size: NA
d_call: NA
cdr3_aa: CASSLDPAGPMNTEAFF
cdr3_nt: TGTGCCAGCAGCCTGGACCCGGCAGGTCCCATGAACACTGAAGCTTTCTTT

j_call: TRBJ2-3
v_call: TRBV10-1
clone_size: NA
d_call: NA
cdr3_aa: CASSKLLTDTQYF
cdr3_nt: TGCGCCAGCAGTAAACTTCTCACAGATACGCAGTATTTT

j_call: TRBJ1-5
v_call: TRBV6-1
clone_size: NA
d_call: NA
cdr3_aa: CASSAKSPPEVGQPQHF
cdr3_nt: TGTGCCAGCAGTGCAAAATCACCCCCCGAGGTTGGACAGCCCCAGCATTTT

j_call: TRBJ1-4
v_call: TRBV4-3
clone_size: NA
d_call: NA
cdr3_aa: CASSQDGTEKLFF
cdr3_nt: TGCGCCAGCAGCCAAGATGGGACTGAAAAACTGTTTTTT

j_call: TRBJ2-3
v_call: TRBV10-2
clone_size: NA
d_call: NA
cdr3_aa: CASSDTGADTQYF
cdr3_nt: TGCGCCAGCAGTGATACGGGAGCAGATACGCAGTATTTT

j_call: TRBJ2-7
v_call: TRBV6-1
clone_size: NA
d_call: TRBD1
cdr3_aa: CATGPGQYYEQYF
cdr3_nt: TGTGCCACGGGCCCGGGACAGTACTACGAGCAGTACTTC

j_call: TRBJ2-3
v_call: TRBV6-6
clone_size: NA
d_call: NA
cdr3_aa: CASSVPGGGDTQYF
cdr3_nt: TGTGCCAGCAGCGTCCCCGGCGGTGGGGATACGCAGTATTTT

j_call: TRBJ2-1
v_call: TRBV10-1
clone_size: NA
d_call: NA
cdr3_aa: CASSEGTYNEQFF
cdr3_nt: TGCGCCAGCAGTGAGGGAACCTACAATGAGCAGTTCTTC

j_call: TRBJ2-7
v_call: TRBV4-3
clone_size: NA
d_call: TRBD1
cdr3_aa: CASSQEWGGDRVDEQYF
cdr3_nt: TGCGCCAGCAGCCAAGAATGGGGGGGGGACAGGGTAGACGAGCAGTACTTC

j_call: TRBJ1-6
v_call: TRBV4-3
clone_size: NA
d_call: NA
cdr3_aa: CASSQDRGRNSPLHF
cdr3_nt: TGCGCCAGCAGCCAAGACAGGGGACGAAATTCACCCCTCCACTTT

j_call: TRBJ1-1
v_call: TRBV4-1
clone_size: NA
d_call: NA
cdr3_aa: CASSQGSGPSTEAFF
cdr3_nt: TGCGCCAGCAGCCAAGGATCGGGCCCGTCGACTGAAGCTTTCTTT

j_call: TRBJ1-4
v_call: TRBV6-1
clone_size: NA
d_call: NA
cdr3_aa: CASSGPGGATNEKLFF
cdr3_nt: TGTGCCAGCAGTGGCCCCGGGGGTGCAACTAATGAAAAACTGTTTTTT

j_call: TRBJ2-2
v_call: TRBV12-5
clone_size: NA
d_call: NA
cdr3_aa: CASGSPPGLISGELFF
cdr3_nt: TGTGCTAGTGGTTCTCCGCCGGGCCTAATCTCTGGGGAGCTGTTTTTT

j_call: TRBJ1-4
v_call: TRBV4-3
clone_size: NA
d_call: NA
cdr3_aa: CASSQDQAANEKLFF
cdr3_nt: TGCGCCAGCAGCCAAGATCAGGCGGCTAATGAAAAACTGTTTTTT

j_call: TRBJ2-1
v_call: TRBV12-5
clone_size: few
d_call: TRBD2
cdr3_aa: CASGSRGVSYNEQFF
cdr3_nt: TGTGCTAGTGGTTCTCGGGGGGTCTCCTACAATGAGCAGTTCTTC

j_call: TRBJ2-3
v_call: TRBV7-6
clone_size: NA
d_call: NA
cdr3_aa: CASSLSGGSDTQYF
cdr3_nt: TGTGCCAGCAGCTTATCTGGGGGTTCAGATACGCAGTATTTT

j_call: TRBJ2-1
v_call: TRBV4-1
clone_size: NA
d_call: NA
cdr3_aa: CASSQGAREQFF
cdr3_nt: TGCGCCAGCAGCCAAGGAGCCAGGGAGCAGTTCTTC

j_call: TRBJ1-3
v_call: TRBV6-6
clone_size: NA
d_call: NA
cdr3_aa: CASFGALGADGNTIYF
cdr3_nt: TGTGCCAGTTTTGGGGCGTTGGGGGCAGACGGAAACACCATATATTTT

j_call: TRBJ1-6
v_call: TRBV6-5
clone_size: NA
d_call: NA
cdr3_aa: CASSHGDLRRFGLHF
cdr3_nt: TGTGCCAGCAGCCACGGGGACCTAAGGAGATTTGGCCTCCACTTT

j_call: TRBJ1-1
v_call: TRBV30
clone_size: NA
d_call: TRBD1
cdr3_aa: CAWSPPRTGATTEAFF
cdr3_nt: TGTGCCTGGAGTCCGCCCCGAACAGGGGCGACCACTGAAGCTTTCTTT

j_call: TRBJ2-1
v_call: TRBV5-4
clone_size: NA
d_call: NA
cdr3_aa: CASSLRRFSYNEQFF
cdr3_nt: TGTGCCAGCAGCTTGCGGAGGTTCTCCTACAATGAGCAGTTCTTC

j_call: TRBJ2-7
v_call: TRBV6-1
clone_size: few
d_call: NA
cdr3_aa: CASSEKGGARRTYEQYF
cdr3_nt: TGTGCCAGCAGTGAAAAGGGGGGGGCTAGGAGAACCTACGAGCAGTACTTC

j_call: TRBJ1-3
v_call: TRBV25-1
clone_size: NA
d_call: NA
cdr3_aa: CASSESRRERNTIYF
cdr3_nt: TGTGCCAGCAGTGAATCACGGAGGGAAAGAAACACCATATATTTT

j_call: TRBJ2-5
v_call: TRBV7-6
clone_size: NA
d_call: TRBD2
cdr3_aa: CASSLDPTSGGATYF
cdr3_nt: TGTGCCAGCAGCTTAGACCCGACTAGCGGGGGGGCGACCTACTTC

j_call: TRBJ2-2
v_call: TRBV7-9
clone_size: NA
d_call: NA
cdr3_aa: CASSFPKGQANTGELFF
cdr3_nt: TGTGCCAGCAGCTTCCCCAAAGGGCAGGCGAACACCGGGGAGCTGTTTTTT

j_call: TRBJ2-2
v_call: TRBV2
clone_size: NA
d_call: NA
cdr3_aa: CASSDQNTGELFF
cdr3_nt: TGTGCCAGCAGCGATCAAAACACCGGGGAGCTGTTTTTT

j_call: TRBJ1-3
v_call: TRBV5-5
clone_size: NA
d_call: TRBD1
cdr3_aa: CASSLAGTGYGNTIYF
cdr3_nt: TGTGCCAGCAGCTTGGCCGGGACAGGGTACGGAAACACCATATATTTT

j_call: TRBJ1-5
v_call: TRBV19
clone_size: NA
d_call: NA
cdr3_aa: CASSGGLIGNQPQHF
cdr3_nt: TGTGCCAGTAGTGGGGGACTGATTGGCAATCAGCCCCAGCATTTT

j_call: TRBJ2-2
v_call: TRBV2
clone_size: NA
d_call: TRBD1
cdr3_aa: CASRDRGYSNTGELFF
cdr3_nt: TGTGCCAGCCGGGACAGGGGATATTCGAACACCGGGGAGCTGTTTTTT

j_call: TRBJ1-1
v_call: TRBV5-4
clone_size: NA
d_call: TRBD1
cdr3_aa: CASRPGTARQNTEAFF
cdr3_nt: TGTGCCAGCAGGCCCGGGACAGCCAGACAGAACACTGAAGCTTTCTTT

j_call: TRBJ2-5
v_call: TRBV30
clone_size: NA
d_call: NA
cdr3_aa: CAWRVTGFGETQYF
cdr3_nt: TGTGCCTGGAGGGTAACAGGGTTTGGAGAGACCCAGTACTTC

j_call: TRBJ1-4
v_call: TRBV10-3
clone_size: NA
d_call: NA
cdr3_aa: CAISYDSLGEKLFF
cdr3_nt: TGTGCCATCAGTTATGACAGTTTGGGTGAAAAACTGTTTTTT

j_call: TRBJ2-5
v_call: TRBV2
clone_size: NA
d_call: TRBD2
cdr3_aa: CASRRTSGGQETQYF
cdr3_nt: TGTGCCAGCAGGAGGACTAGCGGGGGGCAGGAGACCCAGTACTTC

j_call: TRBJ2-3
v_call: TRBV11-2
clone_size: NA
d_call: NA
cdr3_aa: CASSSYDTQYF
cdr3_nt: TGTGCCAGCAGCTCGTATGATACGCAGTATTTT

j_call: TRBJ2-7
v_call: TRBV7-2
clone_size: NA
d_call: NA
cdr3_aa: CASSSQSGFYEQYF
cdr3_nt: TGTGCCAGCAGCTCGCAGTCAGGGTTCTACGAGCAGTACTTC

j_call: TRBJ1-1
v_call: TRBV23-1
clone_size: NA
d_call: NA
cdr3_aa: CASSQSTMNTEAFF
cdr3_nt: TGCGCCAGCAGTCAATCGACTATGAACACTGAAGCTTTCTTT

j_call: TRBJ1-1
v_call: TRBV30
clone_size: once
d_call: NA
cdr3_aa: CAWSKGSRETEAFF
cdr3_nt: TGTGCCTGGAGTAAGGGTTCAAGAGAGACTGAAGCTTTCTTT

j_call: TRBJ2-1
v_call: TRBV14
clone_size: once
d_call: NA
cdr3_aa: CASSPTHNEQFF
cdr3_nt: TGTGCCAGCAGCCCGACCCACAATGAGCAGTTCTTC

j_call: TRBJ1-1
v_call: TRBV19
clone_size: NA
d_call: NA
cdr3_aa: CASSIWTGNTEAFF
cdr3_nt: TGTGCCAGTAGTATTTGGACGGGGAACACTGAAGCTTTCTTT

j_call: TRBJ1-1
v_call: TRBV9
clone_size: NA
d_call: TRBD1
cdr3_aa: CASTGGSTEAFF
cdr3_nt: TGTGCCAGCACAGGGGGGAGCACTGAAGCTTTCTTT

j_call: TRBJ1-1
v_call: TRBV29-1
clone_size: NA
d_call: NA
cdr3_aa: CSVEDGYTEAFF
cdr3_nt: TGCAGCGTTGAAGACGGCTACACTGAAGCTTTCTTT